Detailed here is one TCR beta chain. Survey-level immunoSEQ sequencing profiled the TCR beta repertoire. Only in-frame clones appear in the TCRdb table, and some are missing; sequencing was by immunoSEQ multiplex PCR. The repertoire has tens of thousands of clones, approximately 95% of them found once; the top ten carry about 10%. J was trimmed by 2 bases and V by 5 bases; bases with no gene match: 9. The CDR3 spans 16 residues. The germline CDR1 and CDR2 sequences are SEHNR and FQNEAQ (reference sequence). The receptor was derived from a man between 35 and 55 years old with rheumatoid arthritis. The sample was PBMCs. The rearrangement joins TRBV7-9 to TRBJ1-1, with TRBD1 matching over 9 bases. The CDR3 protein is CASSPTTGQGNTEAFF. In nucleotides, the CDR3 is TGTGCCAGCAGCCCAACCACGGGACAGGGCAACACTGAAGCTTTCTTT. Full variable domain (rest looked up from reference TRBV7-9 and TRBJ1-1): DTGVSQNPRHKITKRGQNVTFRCDPISEHNRLYWYRQTLGQGPEFLTYFQNEAQLEKSRLLSDRFSAERPKGSFSTLEIQRTEQGDSAMYLCASSPTTGQGNTEAFFGQGTRLTVV.